The TCR beta chain under discussion was sequenced for a study of Graves' ophthalmopathy and Graves' hyperthyroidism. This clonotype was observed a handful of times. CDR3 regions of TCR beta were amplified from RNA transcripts. The first-round RT-PCR employed HTBI primers together with the Qiagen OneStep RT-PCR kit. A multiplex PCR was then performed as the second round. TCRdb fed the multiplex PCR reads into MiXCR, producing one record per CDR3 protein. The table has about 210,000 distinct CDR3 sequences, approximately 29% seen once. Trimming took off 1 base at V and 0 bases at J, with 12 bases between the two ends. Germline CDR1 reads SGHTA; CDR2 reads FQGNSA. CDR3 length: 16 residues. Thyroid ultrasound, orbital computed tomography, TRAb, serum thyroxine and clinical symptoms formed the basis of diagnosis.

This receptor was taken from a man aged 50-59 years with Graves' ophthalmopathy. The sample taken for sequencing was peripheral blood. The V call is TRBV7-2, the J call TRBJ2-5, with a weak D call TRBD2 (6 bases). The CDR3 DNA follows: TGTGCCAGCAGCTTAGTTGGCGGGGAGTACCAAGAGACCCAGTACTTC. This sequence encodes CASSLVGGEYQETQYF.